The entry below gives a single TCR beta chain sequence along with its context. Its specificity is not known. Per donor, less than 3 ml of blood was collected and frozen. Whole blood supplied total RNA, and T cells were not sorted. Template switching incorporated UMIs with a 6-nucleotide sample barcode. TCRdb processed the 5' RACE reads again and assigns one entry to each CDR3 protein, with no DNA. The clone table shows some 150,000 distinct CDR3 sequences, with the ten largest holding 2% to 3%. This sample was taken from a study of monozygotic twins with inflammatory bowel disease. Study outcomes and limitations: It was in IBD patients that TCRbeta diversity (inverse Simpson) was lower than in healthy co-twins.

This CDR3 has 14 residues. Germline CDR1 and CDR2: LGHDT and YNNKEL (reference sequence). The V gene is TRBV3-1, the J gene TRBJ1-1. Specimen: blood. The source of this sequence is a human donor with ulcerative colitis or Crohn's disease, or a healthy co-twin of an affected twin (not recorded which). CDR3 sequence reads: CASSLNEGDTEAFF.